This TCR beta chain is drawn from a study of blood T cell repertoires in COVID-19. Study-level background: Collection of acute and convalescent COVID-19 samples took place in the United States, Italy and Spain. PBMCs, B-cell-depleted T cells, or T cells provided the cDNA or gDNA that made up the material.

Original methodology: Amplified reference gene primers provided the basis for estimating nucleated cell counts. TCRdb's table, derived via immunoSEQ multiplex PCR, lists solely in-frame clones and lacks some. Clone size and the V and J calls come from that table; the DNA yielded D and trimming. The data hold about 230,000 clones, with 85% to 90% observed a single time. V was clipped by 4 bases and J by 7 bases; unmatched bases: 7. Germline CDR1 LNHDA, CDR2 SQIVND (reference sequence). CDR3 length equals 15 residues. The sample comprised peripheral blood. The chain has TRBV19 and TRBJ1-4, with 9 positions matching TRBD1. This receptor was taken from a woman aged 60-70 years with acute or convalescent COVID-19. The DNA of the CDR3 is TGTGCCAGTAGTACTTCCGGGACAGGGCGTGAAAAACTGTTTTTT. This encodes CASSTSGTGREKLFF.